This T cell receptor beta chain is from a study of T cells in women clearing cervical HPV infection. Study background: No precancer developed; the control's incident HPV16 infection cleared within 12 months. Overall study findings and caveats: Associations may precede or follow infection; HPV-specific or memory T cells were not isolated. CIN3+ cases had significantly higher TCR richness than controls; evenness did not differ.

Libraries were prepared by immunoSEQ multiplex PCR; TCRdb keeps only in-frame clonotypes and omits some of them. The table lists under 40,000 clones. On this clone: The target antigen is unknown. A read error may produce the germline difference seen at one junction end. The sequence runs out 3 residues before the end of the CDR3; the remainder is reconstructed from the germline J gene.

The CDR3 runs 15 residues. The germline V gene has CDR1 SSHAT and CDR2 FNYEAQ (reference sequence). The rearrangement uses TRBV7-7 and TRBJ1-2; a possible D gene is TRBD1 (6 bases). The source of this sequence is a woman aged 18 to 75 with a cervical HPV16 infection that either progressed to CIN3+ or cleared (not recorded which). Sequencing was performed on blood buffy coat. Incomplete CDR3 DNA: TGTGCTAGCAGCCCGGGACACGAGAGCACAGATACC. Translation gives CASSPGHESTDT. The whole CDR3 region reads CASSPGHESTDTYTF.